This T cell receptor beta chain was observed in a study of shared T cell receptors in the human thymus. The germline V gene encodes CDR1 WNHNN and CDR2 SYGVQD (reference sequence). With 0 bases clipped from V and 5 bases from J, the junction kept 7 bases outside the gene matches. CDR3 length: 16 residues. Sequenced by immunoSEQ multiplex PCR; TCRdb stores in-frame clones only, minus some. The sample has 600,000 or so clones; about 90% are singletons. These data were also reused for a study on human thymus T cells. Per that study: An apparent bias in V and J gene usage was seen in thymic and blood repertoires.

The material sequenced was thymocytes. V usage is TRBV10-1 and J usage is TRBJ2-3; TRBD2 matches at 8 bases. The source of this sequence is a boy under two years old with a congenital heart defect. CDR3: CASSESNSGEVDTQYF. The CDR3 DNA sequence: TGCGCCAGCAGTGAGTCGAATAGCGGGGAAGTAGATACGCAGTATTTT.